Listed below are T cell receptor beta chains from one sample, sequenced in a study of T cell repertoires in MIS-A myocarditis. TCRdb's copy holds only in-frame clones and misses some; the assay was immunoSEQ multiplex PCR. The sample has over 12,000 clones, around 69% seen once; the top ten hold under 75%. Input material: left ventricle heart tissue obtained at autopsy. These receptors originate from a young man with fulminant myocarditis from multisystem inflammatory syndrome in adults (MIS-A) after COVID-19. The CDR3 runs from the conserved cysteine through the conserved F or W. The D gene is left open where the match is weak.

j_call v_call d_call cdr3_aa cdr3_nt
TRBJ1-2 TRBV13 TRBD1 CASSSGQGGGVTF TGTGCCAGCAGCTCAGGACAGGGCGGAGGAGTAACCTTC
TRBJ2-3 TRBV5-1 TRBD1 CASSRGQGADGTDTQYF TGCGCCAGCAGCCGCGGACAGGGGGCTGATGGCACAGATACGCAGTATTTT
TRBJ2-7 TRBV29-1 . CSAWTVGSSYEQYF TGCAGCGCCTGGACGGTCGGGAGCTCCTACGAGCAGTACTTC
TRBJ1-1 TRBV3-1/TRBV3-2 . CASSQGFKGGNTEAFF TGTGCCAGCAGCCAAGGGTTTAAGGGTGGGAACACTGAAGCTTTCTTT
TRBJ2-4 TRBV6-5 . CASSRDGEKTIQYF TGTGCCAGCAGCCGGGACGGGGAAAAAACAATTCAGTACTTC
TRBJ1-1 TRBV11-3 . CASKEDGNTEAFF TGTGCCAGCAAGGAGGACGGGAACACTGAAGCTTTCTTT
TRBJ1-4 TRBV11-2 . CASSFLPPTEKLFF TGTGCCAGCAGCTTCCTCCCTCCGACGGAAAAACTGTTTTTT
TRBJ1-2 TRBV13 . CASSSSPGDNYGYTF TGTGCCAGCAGCTCGTCCCCAGGAGATAACTATGGCTACACCTTC
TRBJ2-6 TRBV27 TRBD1 CASTPGTGNSGANVLTF TGTGCCAGCACTCCCGGGACAGGGAACTCTGGGGCCAACGTCCTGACTTTC
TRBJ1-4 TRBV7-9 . CASSLRQGGEKLFF TGTGCCAGCAGCTTAAGGCAGGGCGGTGAAAAACTGTTTTTT
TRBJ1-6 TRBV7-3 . CASSSDGNSPLHF TGTGCCAGCAGCTCAGACGGAAATTCACCCCTCCACTTT
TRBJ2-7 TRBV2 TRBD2 CASRGTSGSEIYEQYF TGTGCCAGCAGAGGGACTAGCGGGAGTGAGATCTACGAGCAGTACTTC
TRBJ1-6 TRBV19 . CASRFVGQNSPLHF TGTGCCAGTAGATTCGTCGGACAGAATTCACCCCTCCACTTT
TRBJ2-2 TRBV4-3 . CASSQGVRGNTGELFF TGCGCCAGCAGCCAAGGAGTCCGTGGGAACACCGGGGAGCTGTTTTTT
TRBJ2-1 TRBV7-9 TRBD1 CASSFGETGALYNEQFF TGTGCCAGCAGCTTCGGAGAGACAGGGGCTCTCTACAATGAGCAGTTCTTC
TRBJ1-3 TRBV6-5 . CAGGGNSGNTIYF TGTGCCGGCGGAGGCAACTCTGGAAACACCATATATTTT
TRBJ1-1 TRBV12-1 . CASRGYTEAFF TGTGCCAGCAGGGGTTATACTGAAGCTTTCTTT
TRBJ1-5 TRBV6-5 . CASSYSSDQPQHF TGTGCCAGCAGTTACTCGTCGGATCAGCCCCAGCATTTT
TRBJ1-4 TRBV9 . CASSGRGDNEKLFF TGTGCCAGCAGCGGGCGGGGTGATAATGAAAAACTGTTTTTT
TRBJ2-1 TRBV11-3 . CASSFSSLDEQFF TGTGCCAGCAGCTTTTCTAGCCTTGATGAGCAGTTCTTC
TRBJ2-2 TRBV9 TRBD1 CASSVLSQGAGELFF TGTGCCAGCAGCGTTCTTAGTCAGGGGGCCGGGGAGCTGTTTTTT
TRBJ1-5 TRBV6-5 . CASNPRVSNQPQHF TGTGCCAGCAACCCCAGGGTTAGCAATCAGCCCCAGCATTTT
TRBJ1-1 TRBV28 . CASSSTGNTEAFF TGTGCCAGCAGTTCAACAGGGAACACTGAAGCTTTCTTT